The entry that follows covers one T cell receptor beta chain sequence. Its antigen remains unknown. These data originate in a study of CD8+ T cells in alopecia areata. Study-level findings and limits: Normal-skin resident alphabeta T cells also appear among scalp sample sequences.

RNA was extracted and reverse transcribed into cDNA as the sequencing template. The table came from immunoSEQ multiplex PCR; TCRdb's copy has only in-frame clones and leaves some out. The sample shows about 150,000 clones, approximately 87% of them seen only once. CDR3 length: 14 residues. Trimming at V came to 5 bases and at J to 6 bases, leaving 9 bases not matched to a gene. Germline values: CDR1 SGHDN, CDR2 FVKESK. The sample consisted of CD8+ T cells sorted from blood, taken at week 0. The sequence derives from a human donor with alopecia areata. The chain has TRBV14 and TRBJ2-7; 8 nucleotides line up with TRBD1. CDR3 amino acids: CASSTLTGDAEQYF. CDR3 nucleotide sequence: TGTGCCAGCAGCACGTTGACAGGGGACGCCGAGCAGTACTTC.